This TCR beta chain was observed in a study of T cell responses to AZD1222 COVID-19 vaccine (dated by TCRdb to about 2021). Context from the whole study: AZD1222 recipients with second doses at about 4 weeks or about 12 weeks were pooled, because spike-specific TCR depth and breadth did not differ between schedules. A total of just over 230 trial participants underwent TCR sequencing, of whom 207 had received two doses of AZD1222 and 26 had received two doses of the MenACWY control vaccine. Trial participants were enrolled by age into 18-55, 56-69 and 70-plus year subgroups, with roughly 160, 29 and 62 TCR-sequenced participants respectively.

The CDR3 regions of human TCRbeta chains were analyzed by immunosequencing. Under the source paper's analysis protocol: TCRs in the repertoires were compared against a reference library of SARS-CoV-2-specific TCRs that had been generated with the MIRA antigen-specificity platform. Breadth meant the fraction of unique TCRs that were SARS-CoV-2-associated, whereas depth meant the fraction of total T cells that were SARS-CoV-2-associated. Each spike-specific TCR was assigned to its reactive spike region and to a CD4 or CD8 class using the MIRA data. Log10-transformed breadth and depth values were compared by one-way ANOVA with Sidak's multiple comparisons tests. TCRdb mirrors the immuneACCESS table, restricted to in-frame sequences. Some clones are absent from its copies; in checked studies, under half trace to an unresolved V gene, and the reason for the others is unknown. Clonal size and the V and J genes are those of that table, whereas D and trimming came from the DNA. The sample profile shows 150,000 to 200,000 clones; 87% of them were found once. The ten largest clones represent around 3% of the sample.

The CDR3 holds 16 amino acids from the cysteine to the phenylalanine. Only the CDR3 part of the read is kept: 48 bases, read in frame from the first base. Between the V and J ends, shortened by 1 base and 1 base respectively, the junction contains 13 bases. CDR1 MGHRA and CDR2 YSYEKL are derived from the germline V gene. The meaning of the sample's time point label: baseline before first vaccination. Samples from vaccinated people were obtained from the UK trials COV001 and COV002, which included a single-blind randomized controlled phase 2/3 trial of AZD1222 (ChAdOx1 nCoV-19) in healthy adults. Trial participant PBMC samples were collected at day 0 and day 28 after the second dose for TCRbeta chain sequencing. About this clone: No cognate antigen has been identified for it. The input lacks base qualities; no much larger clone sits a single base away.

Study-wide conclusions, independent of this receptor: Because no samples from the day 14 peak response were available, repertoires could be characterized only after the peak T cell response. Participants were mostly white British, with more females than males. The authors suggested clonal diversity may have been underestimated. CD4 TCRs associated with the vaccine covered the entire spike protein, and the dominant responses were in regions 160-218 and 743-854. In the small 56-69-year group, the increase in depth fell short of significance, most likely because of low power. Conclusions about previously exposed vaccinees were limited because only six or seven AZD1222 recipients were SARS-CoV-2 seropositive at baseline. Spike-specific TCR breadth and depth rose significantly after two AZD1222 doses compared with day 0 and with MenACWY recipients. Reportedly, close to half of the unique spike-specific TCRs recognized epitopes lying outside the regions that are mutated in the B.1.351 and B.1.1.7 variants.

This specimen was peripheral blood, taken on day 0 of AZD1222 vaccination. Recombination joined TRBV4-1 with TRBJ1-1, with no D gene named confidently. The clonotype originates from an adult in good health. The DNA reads TGCGCCAGCAGCCAAGCCGCGCTGTTAGAGAACACTGAAGCTTTCTTT. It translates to CASSQAALLENTEAFF.